Here is one T cell receptor beta chain with its context. Its antigen is not identified. This sample stems from a study of T-cell reconstitution after alpha-beta-depleted transplantation in children. General study findings and limits: Diversity of TCRbeta at day 60 was high in some patients, arising from surviving recipient T cells and thymic progenitors. T-cell numbers and diversity, one year after transplant, stemmed largely from T cells that were newly produced.

V was pared by 2 bases and J by 3 bases, with 9 bases between. This CDR3 spans 14 amino acids. Germline V gene sequence: CDR1 SGDLS, CDR2 YYNGEE. During its preparation, the TCRbeta library received unique molecular identifiers. MiXCR was run by TCRdb on the PCR reads, yielding one entry per CDR3 protein. The sample carries about 600,000 distinct CDR3 sequences, more than 20% recorded once. The material was PBMCs, mostly from graft donor cells, obtained 360 days after TCRalphabeta/CD19-depleted stem cell transplant. This rearrangement joins TRBV9 to TRBJ2-1; TRBD1 might be the D (5 bases). The source is a boy in the first two years of life who had a stem cell transplant for acute myeloid leukemia, so the T cells may come from the graft donor. This CDR3 is CASSVGHFYNEQFF. In DNA, the CDR3 is TGTGCCAGCAGCGTTGGACATTTCTACAATGAGCAGTTCTTC.